The 32 T cell receptor beta chains reported below all come from one sample, sequenced in a study of T cell clonality in common variable immunodeficiency. Study-wide results and caveats: Common variable immunodeficiency TCR beta sequences reportedly had fewer deletions and N-nucleotide insertions.

Profiled with immunoSEQ multiplex PCR; TCRdb holds only in-frame clones, not every one. This sample has about 26,000 clones, each found more than once. These receptors' targets are unknown. Input material: peripheral blood mononuclear cells. The receptor set was obtained from a human donor with common variable immunodeficiency.

This clone was seen repeatedly, ten times or more. The CDR3 end falls 3 residues outside the read, so it is completed with the germline J gene. The J gene is TRBJ2-5, the V gene TRBV2, with TRBD2 matching 8 bases. V was pared by 1 base and J by 5 bases, with 6 bases of the junction left unmatched. Germline-derived CDR1 and CDR2 are SNHLY and FYNNEI. This CDR3 region has 15 residues. CDR3 loop: CASSEERGGWETQYF. CDR3 DNA (partial): TGTGCCAGCAGTGAAGAACGGGGGGGCTGGGAGACC.

This clone was counted many times. The read stops 3 residues short of the end of the CDR3; the missing end is completed from the germline J gene. The chain carries TRBV18 and TRBJ1-3, with unresolved D. Trimming removed 2 bases from V and 2 bases from J, with 7 bases in between. The germline CDR1 and CDR2 sequences are KGHSH and LQKENI. The CDR3 length is 14 residues. The part of the CDR3 DNA that was read is TGTGCCAGCTCACCATCCGGGGCTGGAAACACC. Its protein product is CASSPSGAGNT. The whole CDR3 sequence reads CASSPSGAGNTIYF.

A remark on this clone: Read sequence stops 3 residues before the CDR3 end, and the germline J gene provides the missing end. V usage is TRBV19 and J usage is TRBJ2-5, with TRBD2 matching 10 bases. The CDR3 runs 16 residues. Unmatched junction bases numbered 14, after V lost 10 bases and J lost 3 bases. Germline CDR1 and CDR2: LNHDA and SQIVND (reference sequence). CDR3 amino acids: CAIPTPSGGAKETQYF. The covered CDR3 bases are TGTGCCATCCCTACTCCTAGCGGGGGCGCAAAAGAGACC.

In its sample, this clone was seen a few times. CDR3 protein: CASSTRVMEETQYF. The sequenced CDR3 bases are TGTGCCAGCAGCACTAGGGTAATGGAGGAGACC. This chain uses TRBV6-2 or TRBV6-3 with TRBJ2-5; a possible D gene is TRBD2 (5 bases). The CDR3 extends 3 residues past the end of the read, so its final part is completed from the germline J gene. This CDR3 is 14 amino acids long. The germline gives CDR1 MNHEY, CDR2 SVGEGT. With 6 bases removed from V and 5 bases from J, the gap between germline ends came to 16 bases.

In its sample, this clone was seen many times. The read stops 3 residues short of the end of the CDR3; the missing end is completed from the germline J gene. The chain recombines TRBV6-4 with TRBJ1-2, with TRBD1 matching 7 bases. Germline loops: CDR1 MRHNA, CDR2 SNTAGT. The CDR3 contains 15 residues. V gave up 4 bases and J gave up 2 bases; unmatched junction bases: 7. This CDR3 reads CASSVNSGGNYGYTF. The CDR3 bases that were read are TGTGCCAGCAGTGTAAACTCAGGGGGGAACTATGGC.

This clone was detected ten times or more. The CDR3 end is not reached by the read, which stops 3 residues before it; the germline J gene fills it in. Within the sample, other DNA sequences also encode this same CDR3. This rearrangement joins TRBV5-3 to TRBJ1-1; D not certain. TRBV5-3 is an ORF, with its function uncertain. V lost 2 bases to trimming and J lost 3 bases, with 17 bases between them. The length of the CDR3 is 16 residues. The chain's CDR3 is CARSLIPQMVDTEAFF. The DNA read from the CDR3 is TGTGCCAGAAGCTTAATCCCACAGATGGTCGACACTGAA.

This clone turned up a few times. Sequencing ends 3 residues short of the CDR3 end; the germline J gene provides the rest. The chain has TRBV11-2 and TRBJ2-5, with 9 bases identical to TRBD2. This CDR3 has 15 amino acids. Per germline, CDR1 SGHAT and CDR2 FQNNGV. Losses at the gene ends were 5 bases for V and 0 bases for J; bases not matched to a gene: 4. Partial CDR3 DNA: TGTGCCAGCAGCATCAGCGGGAGGTACCAAGAGACC. Residues: CASSISGRYQET. The full CDR3 reads CASSISGRYQETQYF.

This clone was detected many times. The missing CDR3 end, 3 residues past where the read stops, is filled in from the germline J gene. This rearrangement joins TRBV7-9 to TRBJ2-7; TRBD1 might be the D (5 bases). The V end was cut by 4 bases, the J end by 5 bases, with 6 bases between. Germline assignment: CDR1 SEHNR and CDR2 FQNEAQ (reference sequence). The CDR3 covers 11 residues. CDR3 DNA (partial): TGTGCCAGCAGCTCAGGGAACGAG. Protein sequence: CASSSGNE. The entire CDR3 is CASSSGNEQYF.

This clone appeared many times. From the germline J gene comes the end of the CDR3, since the read stops 3 residues before it. The chain recombines TRBV6-2 or TRBV6-3 with TRBJ2-1; D may be TRBD1 (6 bases). Trimming took off 2 bases at V and 3 bases at J, with 14 bases between the two ends. The CDR3 contains 16 residues. CDR1 is MNHEY and CDR2 is SVGEGT in the germline V gene. The DNA read from the CDR3 is TGTGCCAGCAGTTACCCCGGGGCAGGGGACTACAATGAG. Amino acid sequence: CASSYPGAGDYNE. The CDR3 reads in full as CASSYPGAGDYNEQFF.

Regarding this clone: From the germline J gene comes the end of the CDR3, since the read stops 3 residues before it. This chain links TRBV7-8 with TRBJ1-5, with a possible D match to TRBD1 (5 bases). V was pared by 0 bases and J by 6 bases, with 9 bases between. The CDR3 is 14 residues long. CDR1 is SGHVS and CDR2 is FQNEAQ in the germline V gene. The CDR3 protein is CASSLAREIQPQHF. The part of the CDR3 DNA that was read is TGTGCCAGCAGCTTAGCCAGGGAGATTCAGCCC.

This clone appeared many times. The sequenced fragment ends 3 residues before the CDR3 boundary, so the rest is inferred from the germline J gene. The chain joins TRBV7-2 to TRBJ2-5; the D gene is possibly TRBD1 (6 bases). The CDR3 runs 14 residues. V lost 4 bases, J lost 2 bases, and 11 bases lay in between. CDR1 and CDR2 from the germline V gene are SGHTA and FQGNSA. The CDR3 sequence: CASSSSGVQETQYF. The DNA read from the CDR3 is TGTGCCAGCAGCTCATCAGGGGTTCAAGAGACC.

In its sample, this clone was seen a few times. The read terminates 3 residues before the CDR3 end, so the remaining end is supplied by the germline J gene. V and J are TRBV5-1 and TRBJ2-2; D is unresolved. V shed 3 bases and J shed 9 bases, with 12 bases lying between them. The length of the CDR3 is 13 residues. CDR1 SGHRS and CDR2 YFSETQ come from the germline V gene. This CDR3 reads CASSSMGPRELFF. The CDR3 bases that were read are TGCGCCAGCAGCTCGATGGGCCCCCGGGAG.

In its sample, this clone was seen many times. The CDR3 is cut off 3 residues early in the read; its end comes from the germline J gene. This chain joins TRBV7-3 and TRBJ2-2, with 14 nucleotides matching TRBD2. The V gene end was trimmed by 6 bases and the J gene end by 7 bases; junction bases not matched to a gene: 10. CDR1 is SGHTA, CDR2 FQGTGA, per germline. The CDR3 runs to 17 residues. The CDR3 here is CASSPRLAGGPGGELFF. The DNA read from the CDR3 is TGTGCCAGCAGTCCTCGACTAGCGGGAGGGCCGGGCGGGGAG.

This clone has a count of ten or more. Read sequence stops 3 residues before the CDR3 end, and the germline J gene provides the missing end. V usage is TRBV6-4 and J usage is TRBJ2-5; 8 bases are a match to TRBD2. The CDR3 has 13 amino acids. Germline CDR1 MRHNA, CDR2 SNTAGT. V trimming: 4 bases; J trimming: 4 bases; junction bases outside the gene matches: 2. CDR3 bases read: TGTGCCAGCAGTGTTGCGGGAGGAGAGACC. It codes for CASSVAGGET. The full CDR3 is CASSVAGGETQYF.

This clone was detected ten times or more. The CDR3 extends 3 residues past the end of the read, so its final part is completed from the germline J gene. The chain joins TRBV19 to TRBJ1-2, with a tentative D call TRBD1 (5 bases). The CDR3 runs to 13 residues. Per germline, CDR1 LNHDA and CDR2 SQIVND (reference sequence). V shed 3 bases and J shed 4 bases, with 9 bases lying between them. CDR3 protein: CASSMVGRYGYTF. The covered CDR3 bases are TGTGCCAGTAGTATGGTGGGGCGCTATGGC.

This clone was observed at least ten times. The CDR3 reads CASSPAGIQYF. The sequenced CDR3 bases are TGTGCCAGCAGCCCGGCGGGCATT. The chain combines TRBV7-9 with TRBJ2-4, with a weak D call TRBD2 (5 bases). The read gets to within 3 residues of the CDR3 end, and the germline J gene fills in the rest. With 5 bases removed from V and 9 bases from J, the gap between germline ends came to 8 bases. This CDR3 contains 11 residues. Germline-derived CDR1 and CDR2 are SEHNR and FQNEAQ (reference sequence).

There are many counts of this clone. The CDR3 end lies 3 residues beyond the end of the read and is filled in from the germline J gene. V and J are TRBV2 and TRBJ2-1; TRBD2 matches 14 bases. Germline assignment: CDR1 SNHLY and CDR2 FYNNEI. This CDR3 spans 19 amino acids. V dropped 6 bases and J dropped 7; count of bases not matched to a gene: 17. The CDR3 reads CASRESHEGLAGARNEQFF. The covered CDR3 bases are TGTGCCAGCAGGGAATCCCACGAGGGACTAGCGGGGGCCAGGAATGAG.

Worth noting for this clone: The CDR3 extends 3 residues past the end of the read, so its final part is completed from the germline J gene. The chain combines TRBV19 with TRBJ1-1; 7 nucleotides align to TRBD1. Per germline, CDR1 LNHDA and CDR2 SQIVND (reference sequence). J lost 6 bases, V lost 4 bases, and 14 bases had no gene match. This CDR3 comprises 16 residues. CDR3 DNA (partial): TGTGCCAGTAGTAGGGGGACAGCGCAGGGGACTCCTGAA. Protein: CASSRGTAQGTPE. The whole CDR3 region reads CASSRGTAQGTPEAFF. Supplemented by reference TRBV19 and TRBJ1-1, the full variable domain reads DGGITQSPKYLFRKEGQNVTLSCEQNLNHDAMYWYRQDPGQGLRLIYYSQIVNDFQKGDIAEGYSVSREKKESFPLTVTSAQKNPTAFYLCASSRGTAQGTPEAFFGQGTRLTVV.

As to this clone: The sequenced fragment ends 3 residues before the CDR3 boundary, so the rest is inferred from the germline J gene. The chain uses TRBV13 and TRBJ2-5; TRBD1 aligns across 8 bases. Germline trimming cut 3 bases from V and 3 bases from J; bases unmatched to any gene: 9. This CDR3 is 16 amino acids long. Looked up from germline, CDR1 is PRHDT and CDR2 is FYEKMQ (reference sequence). Incomplete CDR3 DNA: TGTGCCAGCAGCTTCAGGGGGCGGCTTCCAGAAGAGACC. This codes for CASSFRGRLPEET. In full, the CDR3 is CASSFRGRLPEETQYF. The whole variable domain, filled in from reference TRBV13 and TRBJ2-5, reads AAGVIQSPRHLIKEKRETATLKCYPIPRHDTVYWYQQGPGQDPQFLISFYEKMQSDKGSIPDRFSAQQFSDYHSELNMSSLELGDSALYFCASSFRGRLPEETQYFGPGTRLLVL.

This clone was seen at least ten times. The read gets to within 3 residues of the CDR3 end, and the germline J gene fills in the rest. V gene TRBV2 combines with J gene TRBJ2-1; 10 bases are a match to TRBD2. The V segment lost 6 bases and the J segment 6 bases; nucleotides outside the gene matches: 2. The CDR3 is 13 amino acids. Germline CDR1 is SNHLY and CDR2 is FYNNEI. Incomplete CDR3 DNA: TGTGCCAGCAGAAAGCGGGAGGGCAATGAG. Amino acids: CASRKREGNE. The full CDR3 sequence reads CASRKREGNEQFF.

The table lists this clone with many counts. The CDR3 end lies 3 residues beyond the end of the read and is filled in from the germline J gene. The V call is TRBV7-9, the J call TRBJ2-1; D unresolved. There are 11 residues in the CDR3. Germline CDR1 SEHNR, CDR2 FQNEAQ (reference sequence). Trimming shortened V by 0 bases and J by 9 bases, and 3 bases separated the two germline ends. The CDR3 loop reads CASSLAREQFF. CDR3 bases read: TGTGCCAGCAGCTTAGCCCGTGAG.

This clone was detected ten times or more. The sequenced part of the CDR3 DNA is TGTGCCAGCAGCTTGTCAGCCGGGACTAGCTACTACAATGAG. This codes for CASSLSAGTSYYNE. The entire CDR3 reads CASSLSAGTSYYNEQFF. The chain is built from TRBV7-8 and TRBJ2-1; TRBD2 agrees at 9 bases. Read data end 3 residues before the CDR3 end; the end is taken from the germline J gene. The CDR3 runs to 17 residues. V trimming: 3 bases; J trimming: 3 bases; junction bases outside the gene matches: 9. Germline V gene sequence: CDR1 SGHVS, CDR2 FQNEAQ.

This clone was seen many times. Sequencing ends 3 residues short of the CDR3 end; the germline J gene provides the rest. The rearrangement uses TRBV19 and TRBJ1-4; D is perhaps TRBD1 (6 bases). V lost 9 bases and J lost 8, with 16 bases in between. This CDR3 has 13 residues. Germline CDR1 is LNHDA and CDR2 is SQIVND (reference sequence). The CDR3 spells CASQNSGHEKLFF. The sequenced CDR3 bases are TGTGCCAGCCAGAATTCGGGACACGAAAAA.

The table lists this clone with many counts. From the germline J gene comes the end of the CDR3, since the read stops 3 residues before it. The gene calls are TRBV18 and TRBJ2-4; TRBD1 matches at 7 bases. There are 16 residues in the CDR3. Germline CDR1 KGHSH, CDR2 LQKENI. The V gene end was trimmed by 0 bases and the J gene end by 4 bases; junction bases not matched to a gene: 6. CDR3 sequence reads: CASSPPGTATKNIQYF. CDR3 DNA, as far as it was read: TGTGCCAGCTCACCACCCGGGACAGCGACAAAAAACATT.

To note about this clone: The CDR3 end is not reached by the read, which stops 3 residues before it; the germline J gene fills it in. The chain combines TRBV7-8 with TRBJ2-7; 9 bases fit TRBD1. Per germline, CDR1 SGHVS and CDR2 FQNEAQ. The CDR3 spans 14 residues. V shed 2 bases and J 6 bases; nucleotides not matched to a gene: 5. CDR3 residues: CASSLTQGAFEQYF. The DNA read from the CDR3 is TGTGCCAGCAGCTTAACACAGGGGGCCTTCGAG.

This clone was counted ten times or more. The read falls 3 residues short of the CDR3 end, and the missing part is taken from the germline J gene. The rearrangement uses TRBV11-2 and TRBJ2-7; TRBD1 is a possible D gene (6 bases). Germline V gene data show CDR1 as SGHAT and CDR2 as FQNNGV. The germline V and J ends were trimmed by 1 base and 3 bases, with 13 bases remaining between them. The CDR3 has 15 amino acids. CDR3 loop: CASSLVAGVSYEQYF. The part of the CDR3 DNA that was read is TGTGCCAGCAGCTTAGTGGCAGGGGTAAGCTACGAG.

Comment on this clone: The read gets to within 3 residues of the CDR3 end, and the germline J gene fills in the rest. The chain recombines TRBV2 with TRBJ1-5; TRBD1 is a possible D gene (5 bases). Deletions cut 2 bases from V and 7 bases from J, with 15 bases between. CDR3 length equals 15 residues. In germline, CDR1 is SNHLY, CDR2 FYNNEI. The CDR3 protein is CASSEWRQGGQPQHF. CDR3 bases read: TGTGCCAGCAGTGAATGGAGGCAGGGTGGGCAGCCC.

This clone was seen many times. Read data end 3 residues before the CDR3 end; the end is taken from the germline J gene. The gene calls are TRBV10-3 and TRBJ2-3; 13 bases are shared with TRBD2. CDR3 length equals 16 residues. Germline loops: CDR1 ENHRY, CDR2 SYGVKD. The J segment lost 5 bases and the V segment lost 5 bases, leaving 7 bases of the junction unmatched. CDR3 DNA (partial): TGTGCCATCAGTCTCCGACTAGCGGGAGGTGTAGATACG. It encodes CAISLRLAGGVDT. The CDR3, in full, reads CAISLRLAGGVDTQYF.

As concerns this clone: With the read ending 3 residues before the CDR3 end, the germline J gene is used to fill in that end. This chain uses TRBV20-1 with TRBJ1-2; no firm D call. The CDR3 totals 11 residues. CDR1 is DFQATT, CDR2 SNEGSKA, per germline (reference sequence). V gave up 3 bases and J gave up 4 bases, with 6 bases separating them. This chain's CDR3 is CSASPVYGYTF. The CDR3 bases that were read are TGCAGTGCTAGTCCAGTCTATGGC.

This clone occurred a few times. The read ends 3 residues shy of where the CDR3 ends; the end is completed using the germline J gene. The gene calls are TRBV7-3 and TRBJ1-2, with no clear D. Germline CDR1 and CDR2: SGHTA and FQGTGA. The ends were cut back, 2 bases at V and 2 bases at J, with 6 bases in the middle. This CDR3 contains 13 residues. CDR3 loop: CASSLARNYGYTF. Partial CDR3 DNA: TGTGCCAGCAGCTTAGCTAGAAACTATGGC. Full variable domain (missing parts from reference TRBV7-3 and TRBJ1-2): GAGVSQTPSNKVTEKGKYVELRCDPISGHTALYWYRQSLGQGPEFLIYFQGTGAADDSGLPNDRFFAVRPEGSVSTLKIQRTERGDSAVYLCASSLARNYGYTFGSGTRLTVV.

This clone was seen at least ten times. CDR3 bases read: TGTGCCAGCAGCTTAGTCCTAGTTTACAATGAG. Translating it yields CASSLVLVYNE. Given in full, the CDR3 is CASSLVLVYNEQFF. The chain uses TRBV7-2 and TRBJ2-1; D unclear. The CDR3 end lies 3 residues beyond the end of the read and is filled in from the germline J gene. Deletions cut 1 base from V and 4 bases from J, with 8 bases between. The germline CDR1 and CDR2 sequences are SGHTA and FQGNSA. The CDR3 extends over 14 amino acids.

As concerns this clone: The CDR3 end is not reached by the read, which stops 3 residues before it; the germline J gene fills it in. The V call is TRBV5-1, the J call TRBJ2-7, with a weak D call TRBD1 (6 bases). Germline CDR1 reads SGHRS; CDR2 reads YFSETQ. The CDR3 runs 15 residues. Deletions cut 0 bases from V and 2 bases from J, with 12 bases between. The sequenced part of the CDR3 DNA is TGCGCCAGCAGCTTGGTAGGGACAAACGCCTACGAG. Its translation: CASSLVGTNAYE. The complete CDR3 protein is CASSLVGTNAYEQYF.